This TCR beta chain originates from a study of cytomegalovirus exposure and HLA in healthy donors. Regarding the study as a whole: Productive rates of about 90% or about 30% were seen for most TCR beta V segments in an earlier analysis. When analyzed later, the rates of TCR association showed variation by HLA locus, with DRB1 the most and HLA-C the fewest.

About this clone itself: The antigen remains unidentified.

Among the donors, all were healthy bone marrow donors. Germline V lookup: CDR1 LNHDA, CDR2 SQIVND (reference sequence). The CDR3 runs to 13 residues. Deletions cut 4 bases from V and 9 bases from J, with 15 bases between. The PCR had 60 Vbeta and 13 Jbeta primers. How the authors handled the data: Unique TCR beta chains totaled about 73 million in a later count, with approximately 10 million of them shared. The data were produced by immunoSEQ multiplex PCR, yet TCRdb's version contains in-frame clones alone and is incomplete. V and J calls and clone size follow that table, whereas D and trimming were derived from the DNA. The table has 220,000 or so clones, roughly 75% seen once.

This TCR was recovered from a young woman in good health and CMV-seronegative. The chain is built from TRBV19 and TRBJ1-1; D is possibly TRBD1 (5 bases). Sequences were obtained from PBMCs. The CDR3 reads CASSTMTAIKAFF. CDR3 in DNA: TGTGCCAGTAGTACGATGACAGCCATCAAAGCTTTCTTT.